This T cell receptor beta chain originates from a study of blood T cell repertoires in COVID-19. Overall study context: COVID-19 samples, acute and convalescent, were from the United States, Italy and Spain.

In germline, CDR1 is SNHLY, CDR2 FYNNEI. This CDR3 is built from 16 residues. V trimming: 5 bases; J trimming: 4 bases; junction bases outside the gene matches: 8. In the original workflow: Nucleated cell number was recorded as an estimate derived from reference gene primer amplification. The repertoire was sequenced with immunoSEQ multiplex PCR; TCRdb's copy has only in-frame clones and lacks some. Clone size and the V and J calls come from that table; the DNA yielded D and trimming. The sample carries around 300,000 clones, 89% recorded once. Material: peripheral blood. The TCR comes from a man aged 50-59 years with acute or convalescent COVID-19. The J gene is TRBJ2-3, the V gene TRBV2, with 11 bases fitting TRBD2. The CDR3 DNA sequence: TGTGCCAGCAGTCCGACTAGCGGGACAGGAGCAGATACGCAGTATTTT. Protein: CASSPTSGTGADTQYF.